This entry features one T cell receptor beta chain sequence. Repertoires were generated with immunoSEQ multiplex PCR, while TCRdb's copy carries only in-frame clones and drops some. Here the sample spans some 71,000 clones, approximately 81% being singletons. Germline CDR1 is SNHLY and CDR2 is FYNNEI. V was shortened by 6 bases and J by 2 bases, with 8 bases between the two germline ends. There are 13 residues in the CDR3. This entry belongs to a study of OX40 agonist ivuxolimab in advanced cancers. The starting material was CD4+ or CD8+ T cells sorted from blood, obtained in a trial of the OX40 agonist ivuxolimab. The receptor comes from an adult with an advanced solid tumor such as melanoma, head and neck, liver or kidney cancer. This chain connects TRBV2 to TRBJ1-5, with D tentatively TRBD1 (5 bases). The CDR3 nucleotides are TGTGCCAGCAGACTGACAGGCAATCAGCCCCAGCATTTT. Translating gives CASRLTGNQPQHF.